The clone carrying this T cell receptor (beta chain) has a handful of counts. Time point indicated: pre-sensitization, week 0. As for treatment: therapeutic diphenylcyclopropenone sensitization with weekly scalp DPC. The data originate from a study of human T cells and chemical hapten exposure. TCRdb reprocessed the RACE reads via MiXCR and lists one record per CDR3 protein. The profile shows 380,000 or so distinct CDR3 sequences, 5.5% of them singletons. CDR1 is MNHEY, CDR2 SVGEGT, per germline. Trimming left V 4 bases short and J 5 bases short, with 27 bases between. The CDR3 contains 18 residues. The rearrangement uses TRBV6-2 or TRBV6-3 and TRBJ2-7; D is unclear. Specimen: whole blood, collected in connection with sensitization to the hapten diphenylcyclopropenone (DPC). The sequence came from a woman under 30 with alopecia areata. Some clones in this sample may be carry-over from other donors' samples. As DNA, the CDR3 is TGTGCCAGCAGTTTCTCGGCCGGATTTGGCCGACCTTGGGACGAGCAGTACTTC. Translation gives CASSFSAGFGRPWDEQYF.